The 15 T cell receptor beta chains below come from one sample, sequenced in a study of blood T cells in healthy people across ages. Sample-barcoded 5' priming and a J-beta primer mix drove a second PCR of 7 to 11 cycles. TCRdb re-called the 5' RACE reads through MiXCR, storing one row per CDR3 protein. The sample shows about 970,000 distinct CDR3 sequences, 51% of them seen only once. The specimen sequenced was blood. Receptors were obtained from a woman aged 55-75 years in good health.

The chain joins TRBV6-6 to TRBJ1-6; D gene ambiguous. The CDR3 runs 13 residues. Germline-derived CDR1 and CDR2 are MNHNY and SVGAGI (reference sequence). V lost 6 bases, J lost 9 bases, and 12 bases lay in between. In DNA, the CDR3 is TGTGCCAGCAGCTCCGGGGAGGGTTCACCCCTCCACTTT. Translating it yields CASSSGEGSPLHF.

The V gene is TRBV9, the J gene TRBJ2-3, with TRBD1 matching 10 bases. V was pared by 3 bases and J by 2 bases, with 9 bases of the junction left unmatched. Germline V CDR1 and CDR2: SGDLS, YYNGEE. The CDR3 totals 17 residues. CDR3 sequence reads: CASSAGTGAGDTDTQYF. CDR3 coding DNA: TGTGCCAGCAGCGCCGGGACAGGGGCCGGGGACACAGATACGCAGTATTTT.

This clonotype has a handful of counts. This chain joins TRBV29-1 and TRBJ2-3; 11 bases line up with TRBD2. Germline CDR1 SQVTM, CDR2 ANQGSEA. CDR3 size: 13 residues. The V gene end was trimmed by 6 bases and the J gene end by 5 bases; junction bases not matched to a gene: 4. CDR3 DNA sequence: TGCAGCGTCTCGACTAGCGGGGAAGATACGCAGTATTTT. It yields the protein CSVSTSGEDTQYF.

The chain couples TRBV28 to TRBJ2-1; 10 bases fit TRBD1. Germline V CDR1 and CDR2: MDHEN, SYDVKM. J was trimmed by 11 bases and V by 8 bases; bases with no gene match: 12. This CDR3 has 14 amino acids. The DNA for the CDR3 is TGTGCCAGCGTGTCCGGGACAGGGGCGATAAAGCAGTTCTTC. The encoded protein is CASVSGTGAIKQFF. The full variable domain, with the rest looked up from reference TRBV28 and TRBJ2-1, is DVKVTQSSRYLVKRTGEKVFLECVQDMDHENMFWYRQDPGLGLRLIYFSYDVKMKEKGDIPEGYSVSREKKERFSLILESASTNQTSMYLCASVSGTGAIKQFFGPGTRLTVL.

The rearrangement links TRBV20-1 to TRBJ2-5; TRBD1 agrees at 9 bases. There are 16 residues in the CDR3. After removal of 0 bases from V and 5 bases from J, the junction contained 10 bases not matched to a gene. CDR1 and CDR2 from the germline V gene are DFQATT and SNEGSKA (reference sequence). The CDR3 DNA sequence: TGCAGTGCTAGAGACCACGGGACAGGGTGGTGGGAGACCCAGTACTTC. This codes for CSARDHGTGWWETQYF.

This clonotype showed up just once. This chain connects TRBV6-1 to TRBJ2-5; weak D call: TRBD1 (6 bases). The end of the DNA is better explained by TRBJ2-7, so the J call may be wrong. The CDR3 is made up of 15 amino acids. Germline loops: CDR1 MNHNS, CDR2 SASEGT. Written as DNA, the CDR3 is TGTGCCAGCAGTGAATTAGGGGGTTACGTGTCCGAGCAGTACTTC. Its translation is CASSELGGYVSEQYF.

This sequence joins TRBV28 and TRBJ1-4, with a possible D match to TRBD1 (5 bases). This CDR3 has 16 amino acids. CDR1 and CDR2 (germline): MDHEN, SYDVKM. With 5 bases removed from V and 0 bases from J, the gap between germline ends came to 13 bases. CDR3 residues: CASSRGHSSTNEKLFF. DNA of the CDR3: TGTGCCAGCAGTAGAGGACATAGCTCAACTAATGAAAAACTGTTTTTT.

This clonotype was seen more than once but under ten times. The J gene is TRBJ2-1, the V gene TRBV20-1, with 7 bases that match TRBD2. V gave up 3 bases and J gave up 1 base; unmatched junction bases: 3. From germline, CDR1 is DFQATT and CDR2 SNEGSKA (reference sequence). The CDR3 spans 14 residues. The CDR3, as DNA: TGCAGTGCTAGCAAAGCGGGGTCCTACAATGAGCAGTTCTTC. The encoded protein is CSASKAGSYNEQFF.

The chain recombines TRBV7-9 with TRBJ2-1; TRBD2 aligns across 7 bases. Germline loops: CDR1 SEHNR, CDR2 FQNEAQ (reference sequence). The CDR3 has 16 residues. J was trimmed by 1 base and V by 1 base; bases with no gene match: 4. In DNA, the CDR3 is TGTGCCAGCAGCTTAGGGGCCGGGGGGTCCTACAATGAGCAGTTCTTC. It codes for CASSLGAGGSYNEQFF.

The chain employs TRBV29-1 and TRBJ2-5; a weak D match, TRBD1 (6 bases). Gene TRBJ2-7 matches the end of the DNA better, so the J call may be wrong. Germline V CDR1 and CDR2: SQVTM, ANQGSEA. The CDR3 is 12 amino acids. The CDR3 spells CSVVTGGSEQYF. DNA of the CDR3: TGCAGCGTTGTTACTGGGGGCTCCGAGCAGTACTTC.

V usage is TRBV18 and J usage is TRBJ1-5, with a weak D call TRBD1 (6 bases). The CDR3 length is 15 residues. The germline V and J ends were trimmed by 3 bases and 4 bases, with 13 bases remaining between them. Germline assignment: CDR1 KGHSH and CDR2 LQKENI. CDR3 in DNA: TGTGCCAGCTCACCGGTAAGGGGGAAGAATCAGCCCCAGCATTTT. This gives the protein CASSPVRGKNQPQHF.

The gene calls are TRBV20-1 and TRBJ2-5; the match to TRBD2 covers 9 bases. The CDR3 loop spans 17 amino acids. CDR1 is DFQATT, CDR2 SNEGSKA, per germline (reference sequence). The trim removed 0 bases at V and 5 bases at J, leaving 13 bases unmatched. This CDR3 reads CSARDMRGAGGYETQYF. DNA of the CDR3: TGCAGTGCTAGAGATATGAGGGGAGCGGGAGGCTATGAGACCCAGTACTTC.

CDR3: CASSPATFNEQFF. The CDR3 DNA sequence: TGTGCCAGCTCACCAGCGACGTTCAATGAGCAGTTCTTC. The chain carries TRBV18 and TRBJ2-1, with D unresolved. Looked up from germline, CDR1 is KGHSH and CDR2 is LQKENI. Trimming took 2 bases from V and 6 from J, leaving 8 bases between them. The CDR3 totals 13 residues.

V usage is TRBV5-1 and J usage is TRBJ2-5, with TRBD1 as a possible D gene (5 bases). The CDR3 covers 16 residues. The germline V gene has CDR1 SGHRS and CDR2 YFSETQ. The V gene lost 3 bases and the J gene lost 2 bases, with 17 bases spanning the gap. The CDR3, as DNA: TGCGCCAGCAGCTACAGACACACAGGTTCACAAGAGACCCAGTACTTC. This codes for CASSYRHTGSQETQYF.

This clonotype appeared a single time. The chain recombines TRBV20-1 with TRBJ2-7; D call uncertain. The CDR3 covers 13 residues. Germline loops: CDR1 DFQATT, CDR2 SNEGSKA (reference sequence). The V and J ends lost 6 bases and 2 bases respectively, with 14 bases between them. CDR3 in amino acids: CSARTFLTYEQYF. The CDR3 nucleotides are TGCAGTGCGAGGACCTTTCTCACCTACGAGCAGTACTTC.